The 21 T cell receptor beta chains below all came from one sample that was sequenced in a study of CD8 T cells in ankylosing spondylitis. Via MiXCR, TCRdb re-called the 5' RACE reads, giving one row per CDR3 protein. The sample has roughly 230,000 distinct CDR3 sequences, 10% seen once; the top ten hold 2.6%. What was sequenced was blood, either unsorted or a sorted T cell fraction (not recorded which). All receptors come from a male donor with ankylosing spondylitis or in good health (not recorded which).

This clonotype was counted many times. This chain uses TRBV6-2 or TRBV6-3 with TRBJ1-1; no definite D call. Germline V gene lookup returns CDR1 MNHEY and CDR2 SVGEGT. V was pared by 6 bases and J by 5 bases, with 13 bases between. The CDR3 runs 13 residues. DNA for the CDR3: TGTGCCAGCAGCCCCGAGTGGTTTACTGAAGCTTTCTTT. It codes for CASSPEWFTEAFF.

The chain carries TRBV7-2 and TRBJ1-2; D not resolved. Germline V CDR1 and CDR2: SGHTA, FQGNSA. The CDR3 is made up of 16 amino acids. Trimming removed 0 bases from V and 4 bases from J, with 15 bases in between. CDR3 sequence reads: CASSLARGFNSYGYTF. The CDR3 DNA follows: TGTGCCAGCAGCTTAGCGCGTGGGTTTAATTCCTATGGCTACACCTTC.

This clonotype was recorded at least ten times. This rearrangement joins TRBV20-1 to TRBJ1-1; 8 bases align to TRBD1. CDR1 and CDR2 from the germline V gene are DFQATT and SNEGSKA (reference sequence). This CDR3 contains 14 residues. V was pared by 3 bases and J by 1 base, with 4 bases of the junction left unmatched. The CDR3 DNA reads as TGCAGTGCTAGGGGGGGGACAGGGAACACTGAAGCTTTCTTT. This sequence encodes CSARGGTGNTEAFF.

The chain uses TRBV5-1 and TRBJ1-1, with D maybe TRBD1 (5 bases). Germline V gene data show CDR1 as SGHRS and CDR2 as YFSETQ. The CDR3 covers 14 residues. Trimming cost V 7 bases and J 8 bases, with 21 bases left between them. CDR3 DNA: TGCGCCAGCGGGGCCCAGGCGGCGGCTACGGAAGCTTTCTTT. As protein: CASGAQAAATEAFF.

The rearrangement uses TRBV6-2 or TRBV6-3 and TRBJ2-7; 8 bases agree with TRBD2. J was trimmed by 3 bases and V by 8 bases; bases with no gene match: 12. The germline gives CDR1 MNHEY, CDR2 SVGEGT. CDR3 size: 15 residues. The CDR3 DNA follows: TGTGCCAGCCTCCTAGAGGTAGCGGGATTCTACGAGCAGTACTTC. This encodes CASLLEVAGFYEQYF.

A remark on this clonotype: A much larger clone is a single base away; this may be a read error. The chain is built from TRBV6-1 and TRBJ1-2; D is perhaps TRBD1 (5 bases). This CDR3 has 14 residues. Germline CDR1 and CDR2: MNHNS and SASEGT. The CDR3 protein is CTSSPGTGVYGYTF. CDR3 sequence (DNA): TGTACCAGCAGCCCCGGGACCGGCGTCTATGGCTACACCTTC.

This clonotype was detected ten times or more. The V and J genes are TRBV5-5 and TRBJ1-1, with D tentatively TRBD1 (5 bases). This CDR3 region has 13 residues. Germline V gene data show CDR1 as SGHKS and CDR2 as YYEKEE (reference sequence). V lost 0 bases and J lost 11, with 14 bases in between. The CDR3 coding sequence is TGTGCCAGCAGCTTGGCCGGGACGAAGAGGGCTTTCTTT. Translation gives CASSLAGTKRAFF.

This clonotype was detected many times. CDR3 bases: TGTGCCAGCAGCTTAGGACGGGACTTCGATTACGAGCAGTACTTC. Protein product: CASSLGRDFDYEQYF. The chain joins TRBV11-2 to TRBJ2-7; a possible D gene is TRBD2 (6 bases). V was cut by 1 base and J by 4 bases, with 14 bases left in between. The CDR3 is 15 amino acids. Germline CDR1 reads SGHAT; CDR2 reads FQNNGV.

V usage is TRBV5-1 and J usage is TRBJ2-2; D is ambiguous. The CDR3 is 14 residues long. V lost 0 bases to trimming and J lost 5 bases, with 8 bases between them. Germline-derived CDR1 and CDR2 are SGHRS and YFSETQ. CDR3 in DNA: TGCGCCAGCAGCTTGGAACCTACAACCGGGGAGCTGTTTTTT. Translation: CASSLEPTTGELFF.

This clonotype was counted ten times or more. This chain links TRBV12-3 or TRBV12-4 with TRBJ2-3; TRBD2 is a possible D gene (6 bases). The CDR3 is 15 residues long. Trimming stripped 4 bases from V and 0 bases from J, with 11 bases between. The CDR3 loop reads CASSSTGGSTDTQYF. CDR3 DNA sequence: TGTGCCAGCAGTTCAACTGGGGGGAGCACAGATACGCAGTATTTT.

Many counts were recorded for this clonotype. This chain links TRBV29-1 with TRBJ1-2; D perhaps matches TRBD1 (6 bases). Germline V lookup: CDR1 SQVTM, CDR2 ANQGSEA. V was pared by 5 bases and J by 2 bases, with 12 bases between. This CDR3 is 13 amino acids long. The DNA of the CDR3 is TGCAGCGTTACAGGGTTTTCGAACTATGGCTACACCTTC. It is translated as CSVTGFSNYGYTF. The variable domain in full, with the rest retrieved from reference TRBV29-1 and TRBJ1-2, is SAVISQKPSRDICQRGTSLTIQCQVDSQVTMMFWYRQQPGQSLTLIATANQGSEATYESGFVIDKFPISRPNLTFSTLTVSNMSPEDSSIYLCSVTGFSNYGYTFGSGTRLTVV.

The rearrangement uses TRBV7-8 and TRBJ1-4; D is unresolved. Looked up from germline, CDR1 is SGHVS and CDR2 is FQNEAQ. The CDR3 totals 13 residues. Between the trimmed V and J ends, which lost 3 bases and 4 bases, there was a span of 6 bases. CDR3 amino acids: CASSFHVNEKLFF. CDR3 coding DNA: TGTGCCAGCAGCTTTCACGTTAATGAAAAACTGTTTTTT.

The V call is TRBV6-5, the J call TRBJ2-5; possibly TRBD1 or TRBD2 for D (5 bases each). V gave up 4 bases and J gave up 4 bases, with 16 bases separating them. Per germline, CDR1 MNHEY and CDR2 SVGAGI. The CDR3 is 15 amino acids. The DNA of the CDR3 is TGTGCCAGCAGTTTCTGGGTGGGGGTAGGAGAGACCCAGTACTTC. Its translation: CASSFWVGVGETQYF.

This clonotype appeared many times. The chain links TRBV29-1 to TRBJ2-7, with 8 bases matching TRBD1. CDR3 size: 12 residues. V shed 4 bases and J 5 bases; nucleotides not matched to a gene: 4. Germline values: CDR1 SQVTM, CDR2 ANQGSEA. The CDR3 nucleotides are TGCAGCGTTGGTAAGGACAGGGACGAGCAGTACTTC. Amino acids: CSVGKDRDEQYF.

This clonotype showed up many times. This chain joins TRBV19 and TRBJ2-7, with a weak D call TRBD1 (6 bases). CDR1 LNHDA and CDR2 SQIVND come from the germline V gene (reference sequence). The V and J ends lost 9 bases and 3 bases respectively, with 9 bases between them. This CDR3 spans 11 amino acids. The CDR3 DNA is TGTGCCAGGCAGACAGGCTACGAGCAGTACTTC. Protein sequence: CARQTGYEQYF.

This clonotype was found a few times. The genes are TRBV4-1 and TRBJ2-7; 7 bases match TRBD2. There are 16 residues in the CDR3. The junction had 13 bases not matched to a gene; V was cut back by 4 bases and J by 4 bases. CDR1 MGHRA and CDR2 YSYEKL come from the germline V gene. CDR3 region: CASSPSSGDGRYEQYF. The CDR3 DNA reads as TGCGCCAGCAGCCCGTCTAGCGGAGATGGTAGGTACGAGCAGTACTTC.

There are many counts of this clonotype. The V and J genes are TRBV5-1 and TRBJ2-7, with D possibly being TRBD2 (5 bases). Germline assignment: CDR1 SGHRS and CDR2 YFSETQ. The CDR3 spans 14 residues. Trimming pared 0 bases from V and 4 bases from J, leaving 11 bases between. The CDR3 is CASSLVGLLYEQYF. CDR3 nucleotides: TGCGCCAGCAGCTTGGTAGGACTCCTATACGAGCAGTACTTC.

This clonotype was detected many times. The V and J genes are TRBV5-1 and TRBJ1-2; a possible D gene is TRBD1 (6 bases). Trimming stripped 4 bases from V and 4 bases from J, with 20 bases between. The CDR3 runs to 16 residues. CDR1 and CDR2 (germline): SGHRS, YFSETQ. The CDR3 is CASSPEGDPILYGYTF. The CDR3 bases are TGCGCCAGCAGCCCCGAGGGGGATCCAATCCTCTATGGCTACACCTTC.

This rearrangement joins TRBV19 to TRBJ1-2; unclear D gene. Trimming took 3 bases from V and 0 from J, leaving 8 bases between them. Germline loops: CDR1 LNHDA, CDR2 SQIVND (reference sequence). This CDR3 is built from 14 residues. The CDR3 nucleotides read TGTGCCAGTAGTATGGGCGGTTCTAACTATGGCTACACCTTC. It translates to CASSMGGSNYGYTF.

This chain uses TRBV7-6 with TRBJ2-1; perhaps TRBD2 as D (6 bases). This CDR3 comprises 14 residues. From germline, CDR1 is SGHVS and CDR2 FNYEAQ. Trimming took 5 bases from V and 4 from J, leaving 12 bases between them. CDR3 DNA: TGTGCCAGCAGCCCCTCGGCGGGGTACAATGAGCAGTTCTTC. Protein product: CASSPSAGYNEQFF.

This clonotype was seen ten or more times. The chain joins TRBV5-1 to TRBJ2-7; 7 bases are shared with TRBD2. CDR1 and CDR2 from the germline V gene are SGHRS and YFSETQ. J lost 3 bases, V lost 0 bases, and 0 bases had no gene match. CDR3 length equals 13 residues. CDR3 region: CASSLGDYYEQYF. CDR3 DNA: TGCGCCAGCAGCTTGGGGGACTACTACGAGCAGTACTTC.